This T cell receptor beta chain stems from a study of shared clonotypes between healthy human individuals. Study as a whole: A couple of female and a few male donors aged 18 to 49 were enrolled. Points from the study as a whole: All-four-donor shared clonotypes had higher generation probabilities than non-shared clonotypes did.

The method was immunoSEQ multiplex PCR; TCRdb's version includes in-frame clones alone and lacks a portion of them. The sample includes some 2 million clones, 90% to 95% of them seen just once. On this clone: Its target is unknown. Other DNA sequences in the same sample also yield this CDR3.

Input material: naive CD4+ T cells sorted from blood. As to subset: CD45RA+ positively selected. This sequence was found in a man in his late teens or twenties in good health.

The CDR3 region is CASSLAGGRTDTQYF. The CDR3 DNA reads TGCGCCAGCAGCTTGGCAGGGGGGCGCACAGATACGCAGTATTTT. V usage is TRBV5-1 and J usage is TRBJ2-3; D possibly corresponds to TRBD1 (7 bases). Trimming shortened V by 0 bases and J by 1 base, and 9 bases separated the two germline ends. This CDR3 is 15 amino acids long. Germline V lookup: CDR1 SGHRS, CDR2 YFSETQ.